The present T cell receptor beta chain was sequenced within a study of STAT5B mutations in CD4+ large granular lymphocyte leukemia. V lost 3 bases to trimming and J lost 2 bases; unmatched junction nucleotides: 3. The CDR3 is 14 residues long. CDR1 LNHDA and CDR2 SQIVND come from the germline V gene (reference sequence). Generated by immunoSEQ multiplex PCR, the TCRdb table keeps only in-frame clones and is missing some. The sample includes about 26,000 clones, under 90% of them seen just once. This clone was found a few times. What was sequenced was CD4+ T cells from blood buffy coats. The rearrangement uses TRBV19 and TRBJ1-2; 7 nucleotides match TRBD1. This clonotype originated in a human donor in good health. CDR3 protein: CASSMGTANYGYTF. The CDR3 region has the DNA TGTGCCAGTAGTATGGGGACAGCAAACTATGGCTACACCTTC.